This T cell receptor beta chain was identified in a study of shared clonotypes between healthy human individuals. Execution of the assay was at deep level. As processed by the authors: ImmunoSEQ output held junction-only sequences without quality scores, so filtering differed. TCRdb's table, derived via immunoSEQ multiplex PCR, lists solely in-frame clones and lacks some. V and J calls and clone size are copied from that table; D and trimming were computed from the DNA. The sample contains roughly 2.2 million clones, around 92% of which appear only once. V was shortened by 2 bases and J by 5 bases, with 15 bases between the two germline ends. Per germline, CDR1 MNHEY and CDR2 SVGAGI. This CDR3 has 15 residues.

The sequenced sample consisted of naive CD4+ T cells from PBMCs. Sample subset: CD45RA+ positively selected. This rearrangement joins TRBV6-5 to TRBJ2-5, with D uncertain. The clonotype was recovered from a man aged 18 to 30 in good health. Some clones in this sample may be carry-over from other donors' samples. CDR3 sequence: CASSYGPGRDETQYF. CDR3 bases: TGTGCCAGCAGTTACGGCCCGGGCCGAGATGAGACCCAGTACTTC.